Sequencing of this T cell receptor (beta chain) was carried out in a study of post-analysis software for immune sequencing data. General study results and limits: The study found TRBV5-6, TRBV5-1 and TRBV20-1 among roughly 5 TRBV segments more frequent in patients than controls. There was significantly lower normalized Chao1 diversity in multiple sclerosis patients than in controls. Under F measure analysis, samples from one preparation batch co-clustered strongly.

Per the germline V gene, CDR1 is SEHNR and CDR2 is FQNEAQ (reference sequence). V shed 3 bases, J shed 2 bases, and the junction held 6 bases outside the gene matches. The length of the CDR3 is 15 residues. This clonotype has just a few counts. Its antigen is not identified. Prepared libraries of TCR beta cDNA carried unique molecular identifiers. When about 1 to 11 million T cells were used, they gave 500,000 or so cDNA molecules. TCRdb called the PCR reads again in MiXCR, with one record for every CDR3 protein. The repertoire holds about 560,000 distinct CDR3 sequences, with about 40% as singletons. Material for sequencing was blood. The J gene is TRBJ2-5, the V gene TRBV7-9; 7 nucleotides line up with TRBD2. The sequence was collected from a girl aged 5-17 years with multiple sclerosis. CDR3 DNA: TGTGCCAGCAGCTTTAGGCTAGCGGAACAAGAGACCCAGTACTTC. It translates to CASSFRLAEQETQYF.